This TCR beta chain was recorded in a study of blood T cell repertoires in COVID-19. Across the study: Donors in the United States, Italy and Spain gave samples during acute or convalescent COVID-19. From T cells, B-cell-depleted T cells, or PBMCs came the material, which was cDNA or gDNA.

Germline loops: CDR1 SGHDT, CDR2 YYEEEE. The ends were cut back, 7 bases at V and 0 bases at J, with 19 bases in the middle. The CDR3 totals 16 residues. Generated by immunoSEQ multiplex PCR, the TCRdb table keeps only in-frame clones and is missing some. The data contain 90,000 to 100,000 clones, roughly four fifths of them singletons. This TCR was recovered from a man between 65 and 80 years old with acute or convalescent COVID-19. The genes are TRBV5-6 and TRBJ1-1; D might be TRBD1 (5 bases). The sequencing sample was made of peripheral blood. In DNA form, the CDR3 reads TGTGCCAGCTCCCTACACTCAGGGAAAATGAACACTGAAGCTTTCTTT. It is translated as CASSLHSGKMNTEAFF.